The entry below gives a single T cell receptor beta chain sequence along with its context. Its antigen is unknown. Researchers ran the PCR with 60 Vbeta and 13 Jbeta primers. Using immunoSEQ multiplex PCR, the repertoire was profiled, and TCRdb retains in-frame clones only, with some absent. The sample holds under 200,000 clones; over 75% are singletons and the top ten take 0.5% to 0.55%. This specimen comes from a study of cytomegalovirus exposure and HLA in healthy donors. The study, taken as a whole, reports: The authors enumerated some 170 TCR beta chains as linked to cytomegalovirus. An analysis that was carried out later associated 16,000 or so TCR beta sequences with HLA alleles at 0.05 false discovery rate. Sequences of the TCR beta chain were said to predict the HLA-A and HLA-B alleles of most subjects accurately. Researchers reported from a later analysis that most CMV-associated TCR beta chains appeared HLA-restricted.

The sequencing sample was made of PBMCs. This clonotype originated in a woman aged 45-65 years in good health and CMV-seronegative.

The CDR3 nucleotides are TGTGCCAGCAGCTCTTTCACAGATACGCAGTATTTT. This sequence encodes CASSSFTDTQYF. The genes are TRBV7-9 and TRBJ2-3; no clear D gene. This CDR3 has 12 residues. Germline CDR1 reads SEHNR; CDR2 reads FQNEAQ (reference sequence). V was cut by 4 bases and J by 2 bases, with 4 bases left in between.